This TCR beta chain was observed in a study of identical twins. Each CDR3 protein gets one entry after TCRdb re-called the 5' RACE reads with MiXCR. The sample has about 220,000 distinct CDR3 sequences; 7.5% are singletons. Germline lookup yields CDR1 LNHNV and CDR2 YYDKDF (reference sequence). V gave up 5 bases and J gave up 7 bases, with 21 bases separating them. The CDR3 spans 15 residues. On this clonotype itself: The antigen remains undetermined.

Whole-study findings and limits: In cord blood, abundant beta clonotypes had fewer insertions; memory showed no trend. Excess low generation probability was seen in twin-shared out-of-frame alpha sequences. Diverse VJ usage suggested most zero-insertion clonotypes were not invariant T cells.

These data were likewise used in another study, on yellow fever vaccine responses in identical twins. That investigation notes: Reportedly, twins' vaccine T cell responses looked partly convergent and partly personalized.

V gene TRBV15 combines with J gene TRBJ2-7, with a weak D call TRBD2 (6 bases). The TCR originated in a young woman in good health. Material: memory (CD45RO+) T cells sorted from blood. In DNA form, the CDR3 reads TGTGCCACCAGCCCTTCGACCCGGGGAGGTATAGAGCAGTACTTC. It encodes CATSPSTRGGIEQYF.